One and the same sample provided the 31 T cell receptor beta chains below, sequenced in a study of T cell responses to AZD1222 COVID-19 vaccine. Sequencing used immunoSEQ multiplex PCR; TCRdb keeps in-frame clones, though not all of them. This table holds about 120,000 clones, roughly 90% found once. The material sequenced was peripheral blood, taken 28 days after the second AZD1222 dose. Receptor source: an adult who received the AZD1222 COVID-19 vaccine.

The DNA of the CDR3 is TGTGCCAGCGCCGGGACTAGCGGGAAACCCCTCTCCTACGAGCAGTACTTC. Translating gives CASAGTSGKPLSYEQYF. The rearrangement links TRBV2 to TRBJ2-7; 13 nucleotides agree with TRBD2. The germline V gene encodes CDR1 SNHLY and CDR2 FYNNEI. This CDR3 comprises 17 residues. V dropped 8 bases and J dropped 0; count of bases not matched to a gene: 10.

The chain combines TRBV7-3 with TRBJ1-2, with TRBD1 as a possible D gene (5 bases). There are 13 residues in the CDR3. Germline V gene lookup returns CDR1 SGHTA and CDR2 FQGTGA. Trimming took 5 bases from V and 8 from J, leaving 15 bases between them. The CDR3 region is CASSPGEAGGYTF. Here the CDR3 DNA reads TGTGCCAGCAGCCCGGGGGAGGCGGGAGGCTACACCTTC.

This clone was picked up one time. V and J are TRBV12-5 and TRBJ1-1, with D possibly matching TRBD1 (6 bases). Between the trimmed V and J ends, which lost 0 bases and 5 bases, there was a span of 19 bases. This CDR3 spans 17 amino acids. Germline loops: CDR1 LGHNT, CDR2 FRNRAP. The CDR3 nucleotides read TGTGCTAGTGGTTTGGTAAGCAGGGGCGCGATCAGGACTGAAGCTTTCTTT. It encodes CASGLVSRGAIRTEAFF.

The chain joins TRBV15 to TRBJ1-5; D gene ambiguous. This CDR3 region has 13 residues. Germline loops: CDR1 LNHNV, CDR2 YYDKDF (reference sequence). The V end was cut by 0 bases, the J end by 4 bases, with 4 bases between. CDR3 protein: CATSREGNQPQHF. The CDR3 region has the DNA TGTGCCACCAGCAGAGAAGGGAATCAGCCCCAGCATTTT.

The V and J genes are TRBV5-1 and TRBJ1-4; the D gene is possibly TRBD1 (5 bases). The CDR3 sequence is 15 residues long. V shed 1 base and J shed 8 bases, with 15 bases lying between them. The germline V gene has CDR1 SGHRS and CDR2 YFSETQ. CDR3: CASSLYSGQGEKLFF. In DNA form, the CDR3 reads TGCGCCAGCAGCTTGTATTCGGGGCAAGGGGAAAAACTGTTTTTT. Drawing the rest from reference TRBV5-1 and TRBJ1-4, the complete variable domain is KAGVTQTPRYLIKTRGQQVTLSCSPISGHRSVSWYQQTPGQGLQFLFEYFSETQRNKGNFPGRFSGRQFSNSRSEMNVSTLELGDSALYLCASSLYSGQGEKLFFGSGTQLSVL.

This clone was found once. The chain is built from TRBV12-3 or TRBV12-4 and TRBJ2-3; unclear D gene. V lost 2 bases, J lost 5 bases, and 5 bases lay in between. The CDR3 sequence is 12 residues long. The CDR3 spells CASSLSRDTQYF. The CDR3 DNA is TGTGCCAGCAGTTTAAGCCGAGATACGCAGTATTTT.

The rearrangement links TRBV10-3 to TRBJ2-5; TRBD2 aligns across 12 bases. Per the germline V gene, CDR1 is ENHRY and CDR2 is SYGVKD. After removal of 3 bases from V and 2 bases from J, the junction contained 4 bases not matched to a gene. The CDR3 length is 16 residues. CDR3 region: CAISDRGLAGQETQYF. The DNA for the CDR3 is TGTGCCATCAGTGATAGGGGACTAGCGGGTCAAGAGACCCAGTACTTC.

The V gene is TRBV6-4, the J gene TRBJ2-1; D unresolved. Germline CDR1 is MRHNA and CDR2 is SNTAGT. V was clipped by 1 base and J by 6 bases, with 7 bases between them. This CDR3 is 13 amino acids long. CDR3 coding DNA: TGTGCCAGCAGTGACTTTCTGCTCAATGAGCAGTTCTTC. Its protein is CASSDFLLNEQFF.

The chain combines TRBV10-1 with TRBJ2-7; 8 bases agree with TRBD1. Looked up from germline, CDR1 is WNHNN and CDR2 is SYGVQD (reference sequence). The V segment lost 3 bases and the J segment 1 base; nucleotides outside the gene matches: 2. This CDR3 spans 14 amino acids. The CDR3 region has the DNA TGCGCCAGCAGTGACCGGACAGGGTCCTACGAGCAGTACTTC. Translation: CASSDRTGSYEQYF.

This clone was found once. The CDR3 nucleotides read TGTGCCAGCAGCTCGGGGGTATTAGGGGCCACAGATACGCAGTATTTT. As protein: CASSSGVLGATDTQYF. This chain uses TRBV7-7 with TRBJ2-3; possible D gene TRBD2, 6 bases. V shed 4 bases and J shed 2 bases, with 16 bases lying between them. The CDR3 length is 16 residues. CDR1 and CDR2 from the germline V gene are SSHAT and FNYEAQ (reference sequence). Supplemented by reference TRBV7-7 and TRBJ2-3, the full variable domain reads GAGVSQSPRYKVTKRGQDVTLRCDPISSHATLYWYQQALGQGPEFLTYFNYEAQPDKSGLPSDRFSAERPEGSISTLTIQRTEQRDSAMYRCASSSGVLGATDTQYFGPGTRLTVL.

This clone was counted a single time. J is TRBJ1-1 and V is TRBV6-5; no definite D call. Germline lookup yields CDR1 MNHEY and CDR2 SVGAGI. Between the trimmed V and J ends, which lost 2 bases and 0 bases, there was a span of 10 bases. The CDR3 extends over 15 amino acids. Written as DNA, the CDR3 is TGTGCCAGCAGTTACCTTGCGGGATTGAACACTGAAGCTTTCTTT. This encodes CASSYLAGLNTEAFF.

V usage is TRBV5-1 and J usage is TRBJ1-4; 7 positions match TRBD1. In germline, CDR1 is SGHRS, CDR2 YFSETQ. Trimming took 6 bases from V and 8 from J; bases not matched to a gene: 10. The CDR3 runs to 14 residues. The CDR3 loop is CASTYRGLQEKLFF. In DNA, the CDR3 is TGCGCCAGCACCTACAGGGGTTTGCAGGAAAAACTGTTTTTT.

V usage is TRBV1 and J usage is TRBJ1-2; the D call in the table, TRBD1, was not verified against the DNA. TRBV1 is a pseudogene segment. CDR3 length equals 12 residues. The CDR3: CTSRDRENGYTF. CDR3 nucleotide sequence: TGCACCAGCCGAGACAGGGAGAATGGCTACACCTTC.

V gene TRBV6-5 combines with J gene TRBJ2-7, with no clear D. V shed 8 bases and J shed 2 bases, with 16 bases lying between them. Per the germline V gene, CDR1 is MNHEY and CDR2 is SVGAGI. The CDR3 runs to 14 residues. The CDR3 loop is CASHEAGDTYEQYF. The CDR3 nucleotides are TGTGCCAGCCATGAGGCAGGCGATACCTACGAGCAGTACTTC.

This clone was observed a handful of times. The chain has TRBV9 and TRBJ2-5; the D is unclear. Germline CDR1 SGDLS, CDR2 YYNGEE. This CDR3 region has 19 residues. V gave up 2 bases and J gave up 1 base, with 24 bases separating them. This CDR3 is CASSVPPAILPFRQETQYF. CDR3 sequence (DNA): TGTGCCAGCAGCGTGCCGCCAGCGATCCTCCCCTTCCGCCAAGAGACCCAGTACTTC.

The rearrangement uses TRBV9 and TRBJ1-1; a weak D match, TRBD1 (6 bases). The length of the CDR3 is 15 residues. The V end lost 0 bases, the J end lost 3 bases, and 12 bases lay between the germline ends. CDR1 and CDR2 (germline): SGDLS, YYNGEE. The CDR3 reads CASSVDPGEDTEAFF. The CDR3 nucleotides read TGTGCCAGCAGCGTAGACCCAGGGGAGGACACTGAAGCTTTCTTT.

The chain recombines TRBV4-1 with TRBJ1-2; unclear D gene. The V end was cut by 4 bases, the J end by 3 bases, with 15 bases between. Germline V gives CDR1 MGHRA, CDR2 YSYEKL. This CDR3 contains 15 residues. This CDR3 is CASSPTPGADYGYTF. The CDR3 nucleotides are TGCGCCAGCAGCCCGACGCCGGGCGCTGACTATGGCTACACCTTC.

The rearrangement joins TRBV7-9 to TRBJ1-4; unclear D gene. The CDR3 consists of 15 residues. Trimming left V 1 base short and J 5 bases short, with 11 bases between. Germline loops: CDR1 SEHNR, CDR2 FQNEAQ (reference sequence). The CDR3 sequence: CASSLEGQRNEKLFF. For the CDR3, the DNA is TGTGCCAGCAGCTTAGAAGGCCAGAGGAATGAAAAACTGTTTTTT.

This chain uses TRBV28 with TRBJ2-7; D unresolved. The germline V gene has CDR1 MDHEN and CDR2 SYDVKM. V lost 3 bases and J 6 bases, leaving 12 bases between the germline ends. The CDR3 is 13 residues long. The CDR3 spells CASSFRLAGEQYF. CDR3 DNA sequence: TGTGCCAGCAGTTTTCGATTGGCTGGCGAGCAGTACTTC.

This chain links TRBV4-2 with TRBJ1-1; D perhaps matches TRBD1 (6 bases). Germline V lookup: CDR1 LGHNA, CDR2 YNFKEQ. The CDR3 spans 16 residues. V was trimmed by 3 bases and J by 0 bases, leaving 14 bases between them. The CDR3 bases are TGTGCCAGCAGCCACCCCAGGGGAACAGTGAACACTGAAGCTTTCTTT. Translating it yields CASSHPRGTVNTEAFF.

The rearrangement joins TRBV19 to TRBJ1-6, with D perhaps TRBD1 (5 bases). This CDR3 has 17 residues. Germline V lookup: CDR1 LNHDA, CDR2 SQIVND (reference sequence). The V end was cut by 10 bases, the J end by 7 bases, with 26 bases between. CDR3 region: CANPPEGRESLNSPLHF. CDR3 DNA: TGTGCCAACCCCCCGGAGGGCAGGGAGTCTCTAAATTCACCCCTCCACTTT.

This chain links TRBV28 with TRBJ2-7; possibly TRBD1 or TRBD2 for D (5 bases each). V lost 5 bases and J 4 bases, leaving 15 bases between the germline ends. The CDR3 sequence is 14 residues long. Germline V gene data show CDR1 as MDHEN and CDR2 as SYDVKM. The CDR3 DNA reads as TGTGCCAGCAGTCACCCGGGTGGGGGTTACGAGCAGTACTTC. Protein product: CASSHPGGGYEQYF. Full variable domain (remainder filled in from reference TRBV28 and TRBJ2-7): DVKVTQSSRYLVKRTGEKVFLECVQDMDHENMFWYRQDPGLGLRLIYFSYDVKMKEKGDIPEGYSVSREKKERFSLILESASTNQTSMYLCASSHPGGGYEQYFGPGTRLTVT.

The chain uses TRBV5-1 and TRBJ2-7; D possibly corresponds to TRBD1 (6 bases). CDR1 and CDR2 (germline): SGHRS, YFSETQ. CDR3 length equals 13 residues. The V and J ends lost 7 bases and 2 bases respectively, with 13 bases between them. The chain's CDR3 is CASFPTGTYEQYF. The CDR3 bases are TGCGCCAGCTTCCCGACAGGAACCTACGAGCAGTACTTC.

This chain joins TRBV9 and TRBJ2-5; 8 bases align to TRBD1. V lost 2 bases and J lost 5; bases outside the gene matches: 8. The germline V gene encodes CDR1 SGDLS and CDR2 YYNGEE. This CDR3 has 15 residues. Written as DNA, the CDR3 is TGTGCCAGCAGCGTCAGGACAGGGAAAGGGGAGACCCAGTACTTC. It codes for CASSVRTGKGETQYF.

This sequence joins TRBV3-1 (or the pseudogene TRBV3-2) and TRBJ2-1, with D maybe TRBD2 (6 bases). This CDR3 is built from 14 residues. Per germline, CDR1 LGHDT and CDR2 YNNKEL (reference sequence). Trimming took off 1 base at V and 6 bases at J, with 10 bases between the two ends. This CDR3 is CASSQVLASNEQFF. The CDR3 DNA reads TGTGCCAGCAGCCAAGTACTAGCCAGCAATGAGCAGTTCTTC.

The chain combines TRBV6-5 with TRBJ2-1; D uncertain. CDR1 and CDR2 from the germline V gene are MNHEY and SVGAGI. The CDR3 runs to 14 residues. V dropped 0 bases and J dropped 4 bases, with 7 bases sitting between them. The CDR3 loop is CASSYSNGYNEQFF. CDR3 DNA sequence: TGTGCCAGCAGTTACTCGAACGGGTACAATGAGCAGTTCTTC.

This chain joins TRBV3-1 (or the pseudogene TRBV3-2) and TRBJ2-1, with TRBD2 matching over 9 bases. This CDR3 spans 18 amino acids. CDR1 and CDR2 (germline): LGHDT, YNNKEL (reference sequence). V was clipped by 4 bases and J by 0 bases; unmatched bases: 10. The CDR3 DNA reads TGTGCCAGCAGCCGAGAAGGTACTAGCGGGTTCTCCTACAATGAGCAGTTCTTC. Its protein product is CASSREGTSGFSYNEQFF.

The CDR3 loop is CASSFTDTQYF. CDR3 nucleotide sequence: TGTGCCAGCAGCTTCACAGATACGCAGTATTTT. The chain uses TRBV7-3 and TRBJ2-3; D gene unclear. V lost 3 bases and J 2 bases, leaving 0 bases between the germline ends. In germline, CDR1 is SGHTA, CDR2 FQGTGA. The CDR3 is 11 residues long.

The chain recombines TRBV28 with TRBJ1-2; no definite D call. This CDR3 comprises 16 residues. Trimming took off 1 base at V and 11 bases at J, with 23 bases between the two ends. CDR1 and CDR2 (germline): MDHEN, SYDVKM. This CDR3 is CASSLFSLRVTTGYTF. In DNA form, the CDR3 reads TGTGCCAGCAGTTTATTCTCCCTTAGGGTAACGACGGGGTACACCTTC.

This CDR3 is CASSGQGSYEKLFF. The CDR3 nucleotides are TGCGCCAGCAGTGGACAGGGTTCCTACGAAAAACTGTTTTTT. The V gene is TRBV5-1, the J gene TRBJ1-4, with 8 bases matching TRBD1. The V and J ends lost 5 bases and 8 bases, in that order; junction bases with no gene match: 8. The germline gives CDR1 SGHRS, CDR2 YFSETQ. The length of the CDR3 is 14 residues. The whole variable domain, filled in from reference TRBV5-1 and TRBJ1-4, reads KAGVTQTPRYLIKTRGQQVTLSCSPISGHRSVSWYQQTPGQGLQFLFEYFSETQRNKGNFPGRFSGRQFSNSRSEMNVSTLELGDSALYLCASSGQGSYEKLFFGSGTQLSVL.

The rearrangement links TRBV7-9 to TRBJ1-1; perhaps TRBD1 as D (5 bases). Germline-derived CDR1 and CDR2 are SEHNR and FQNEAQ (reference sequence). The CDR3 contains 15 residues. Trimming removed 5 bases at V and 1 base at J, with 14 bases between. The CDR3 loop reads CASSPSGTKNTEAFF. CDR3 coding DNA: TGTGCCAGCAGCCCTTCCGGGACGAAGAACACTGAAGCTTTCTTT.